This T cell receptor beta chain was captured by sequencing in a study of graft-versus-host responses after intestinal transplantation. Study background: Multivisceral, liver-intestinal, or isolated intestinal grafts were transplanted into recipients.

Findings and limits, study-wide: Recipient marrow held GvH clones, some first seen in ileum or blood.

Lymphocytes from graft epithelium and lamina propria were isolated. About this clone itself: Its target is not known.

The repertoire was sequenced with immunoSEQ multiplex PCR; TCRdb's copy has only in-frame clones and lacks some. The sample comprises approximately 10,000 clones, about three quarters of which are singletons, and 4% to 5.5% rests with the top ten. The specimen was ileum tissue, collected 142 days after intestinal transplantation. This receptor was taken from a human patient who received an intestinal transplant, so some T cells may come from the graft donor.

This chain's CDR3 is CASRRWTHSGNTIYF. CDR3 DNA sequence: TGTGCCAGCAGAAGATGGACTCACTCTGGAAACACCATATATTTT. V is TRBV7-9 and J is TRBJ1-3; D gene uncertain. This CDR3 contains 15 residues. Germline assignment: CDR1 SEHNR and CDR2 FQNEAQ (reference sequence). Trimming cost V 6 bases and J 0 bases, with 12 bases left between them.